These 30 T cell receptor beta chains were sequenced from one sample in a study of blood T cell repertoires in COVID-19. Sequencing used immunoSEQ multiplex PCR; TCRdb keeps in-frame clones, though not all of them. The sample consists of over 150,000 clones, over 75% of them appearing once. The source material was PBMCs or T cells enriched from blood (not recorded which). These receptors were taken from a woman aged 50 to 60 who had recovered from COVID-19.

Of note for this clone: The junction shows a germline mismatch at one end, possibly a read error. The gene calls are TRBV7-9 and TRBJ1-2; 9 bases agree with TRBD1. CDR1 is SEHNR, CDR2 FQNEAQ, per germline (reference sequence). The CDR3 has 14 amino acids. The CDR3 DNA sequence: TGTGCCAGCAACTTAGGGACAGGGAACTATGGCTACACCTTC. It yields the protein CASNLGTGNYGYTF.

The chain recombines TRBV7-9 with TRBJ2-3; 7 bases fit TRBD2. The germline CDR1 and CDR2 sequences are SEHNR and FQNEAQ (reference sequence). This CDR3 has 15 amino acids. V shed 1 base and J 3 bases; nucleotides not matched to a gene: 4. CDR3 in amino acids: CASSLGSGITDTQYF. For the CDR3, the DNA is TGTGCCAGCAGCTTAGGGAGCGGGATTACAGATACGCAGTATTTT.

The chain is built from TRBV10-1 and TRBJ2-1; D is ambiguous. The CDR3 spans 13 residues. From germline, CDR1 is WNHNN and CDR2 SYGVQD (reference sequence). V shed 4 bases and J shed 10 bases, with 14 bases lying between them. CDR3 sequence (DNA): TGCGCCAGCAGTGTCCTTCTAGGATCCGAGCAGTTCTTC. Protein product: CASSVLLGSEQFF.

The V call is TRBV15, the J call TRBJ1-1; 7 bases align to TRBD1. The CDR3 covers 19 residues. Germline CDR1 is LNHNV and CDR2 is YYDKDF (reference sequence). V lost 0 bases to trimming and J lost 2 bases; unmatched junction nucleotides: 15. CDR3: CATSRDWLTGLQGNTEAFF. As DNA, the CDR3 is TGTGCCACCAGCAGAGATTGGTTGACAGGGCTGCAAGGAAACACTGAAGCTTTCTTT.

This clone occurred a few times. The chain couples TRBV7-9 to TRBJ1-5; 7 bases agree with TRBD1. The trim removed 5 bases at V and 3 bases at J, leaving 1 base unmatched. CDR1 is SEHNR, CDR2 FQNEAQ, per germline (reference sequence). The CDR3 is 13 residues long. CDR3 amino acids: CASSGQVNQPQHF. CDR3 DNA: TGTGCCAGCAGCGGACAGGTCAATCAGCCCCAGCATTTT. The full variable domain, completed using reference TRBV7-9 and TRBJ1-5, is DTGVSQNPRHKITKRGQNVTFRCDPISEHNRLYWYRQTLGQGPEFLTYFQNEAQLEKSRLLSDRFSAERPKGSFSTLEIQRTEQGDSAMYLCASSGQVNQPQHFGDGTRLSIL.

The V gene is TRBV6-5, the J gene TRBJ2-1, with D possibly being TRBD2 (5 bases). Germline V gene sequence: CDR1 MNHEY, CDR2 SVGAGI. The CDR3 is made up of 12 amino acids. Trimming removed 5 bases from V and 6 bases from J, with 8 bases in between. For the CDR3, the DNA is TGTGCCAGCAGTACTAGAAGCAATGAGCAGTTCTTC. Translation: CASSTRSNEQFF.

This chain joins TRBV10-3 and TRBJ1-2; D gene unclear. This CDR3 comprises 13 residues. Germline values: CDR1 ENHRY, CDR2 SYGVKD. Trimming cost V 5 bases and J 6 bases, with 13 bases left between them. CDR3 loop: CAISTVATHGYTF. CDR3 nucleotides: TGTGCCATCAGTACCGTCGCGACTCATGGCTACACCTTC.

The V gene is TRBV10-3, the J gene TRBJ2-1, with 8 bases lining up with TRBD1. CDR1 ENHRY and CDR2 SYGVKD come from the germline V gene. This CDR3 is 15 amino acids long. Losses at the gene ends were 2 bases for V and 9 bases for J; bases not matched to a gene: 9. The CDR3 loop is CAISEMVQGASEQFF. The CDR3 DNA reads as TGTGCCATCAGTGAGATGGTGCAGGGGGCTAGTGAGCAGTTCTTC.

The chain carries TRBV7-2 and TRBJ1-5; the D gene is possibly TRBD1 (6 bases). V lost 5 bases to trimming and J lost 4 bases, with 12 bases between them. CDR1 and CDR2 (germline): SGHTA, FQGNSA. This CDR3 region has 14 residues. The CDR3 DNA sequence: TGTGCCAGCAGCCCCCGGACAGCTAATCAGCCCCAGCATTTT. Protein product: CASSPRTANQPQHF.

V is TRBV10-1 and J is TRBJ2-1, with TRBD2 matching 9 bases. With 3 bases clipped from V and 2 bases from J, the junction kept 5 bases outside the gene matches. In germline, CDR1 is WNHNN, CDR2 SYGVQD (reference sequence). This CDR3 region has 16 residues. The DNA of the CDR3 is TGCGCCAGCAGTGACTCCCTAGCGGGAACCTACAATGAGCAGTTCTTC. This translates into CASSDSLAGTYNEQFF.

The chain links TRBV27 to TRBJ2-7; tentative D call: TRBD2 (5 bases). The CDR3 consists of 14 residues. V shed 5 bases and J shed 5 bases, with 16 bases lying between them. Germline V gives CDR1 MNHEY, CDR2 SMNVEV (reference sequence). The CDR3: CASSLSDSRNEQYF. CDR3 in DNA: TGTGCCAGCAGTCTCTCGGACTCGAGGAACGAGCAGTACTTC.

This clone was recorded a few times. The genes are TRBV25-1 and TRBJ2-3; D is perhaps TRBD1 (6 bases). Germline CDR1 is MGHDK and CDR2 is SYGVNS. There are 17 residues in the CDR3. V lost 2 bases and J lost 1, with 16 bases in between. The CDR3 DNA follows: TGTGCCAGCAGTGAACAGGAGAGAGCAGGGGGCACAGATACGCAGTATTTT. This codes for CASSEQERAGGTDTQYF.

CDR3 nucleotides: TGCGCCAGCAGCTTGGCCAATCGCGGGAGTGGAAGCACAGATACGCAGTATTTT. Protein: CASSLANRGSGSTDTQYF. V and J are TRBV5-1 and TRBJ2-3; TRBD2 agrees at 7 bases. The CDR3 runs to 18 residues. CDR1 SGHRS and CDR2 YFSETQ come from the germline V gene. V trimming: 0 bases; J trimming: 0 bases; junction bases outside the gene matches: 10.

This chain connects TRBV2 to TRBJ2-7; TRBD2 matches at 11 bases. Germline CDR1 and CDR2: SNHLY and FYNNEI. J gave up 2 bases and V 5 bases, and 5 bases lay outside the gene matches. The CDR3 runs to 15 residues. CDR3 in amino acids: CASSFGLAGTYEQYF. The CDR3 DNA sequence: TGTGCCAGCAGTTTCGGACTAGCGGGTACCTACGAGCAGTACTTC.

V gene TRBV2 combines with J gene TRBJ2-1, with D possibly being TRBD2 (6 bases). Germline V CDR1 and CDR2: SNHLY, FYNNEI. The V end was cut by 2 bases, the J end by 15 bases, with 20 bases between. The length of the CDR3 is 14 residues. CDR3 DNA: TGTGCCAGCAGTGAAAGCCCGGGACTCCCCCTGCCGTTCTTC. Protein: CASSESPGLPLPFF.

The chain links TRBV13 to TRBJ2-7; D gene unclear. The germline V and J ends were trimmed by 5 bases and 6 bases, with 14 bases remaining between them. The CDR3 has 13 residues. Germline V gene sequence: CDR1 PRHDT, CDR2 FYEKMQ (reference sequence). CDR3 sequence (DNA): TGTGCCAGCAGCGCCCGATTACAGTTCGAGCAGTACTTC. It codes for CASSARLQFEQYF.

This sequence joins TRBV9 and TRBJ2-1, with D unresolved. V shed 2 bases and J shed 5 bases, with 2 bases lying between them. Germline V CDR1 and CDR2: SGDLS, YYNGEE. This CDR3 is 11 amino acids long. CDR3 region: CASSVDNEQFF. CDR3 nucleotides: TGTGCCAGCAGCGTCGACAATGAGCAGTTCTTC.

V is TRBV6-5 and J is TRBJ2-6; tentative D call: TRBD1 (6 bases). The germline gives CDR1 MNHEY, CDR2 SVGAGI. The CDR3 contains 16 residues. Trimming left V 6 bases short and J 1 base short, with 13 bases between. In DNA, the CDR3 is TGTGCCAGCAGCTACCCAACAGGGTCTGGGGCCAACGTCCTGACTTTC. This encodes CASSYPTGSGANVLTF.

The genes are TRBV29-1 and TRBJ2-1; 7 bases agree with TRBD2. J was trimmed by 3 bases and V by 5 bases; bases with no gene match: 7. The germline V gene has CDR1 SQVTM and CDR2 ANQGSEA. The CDR3 runs to 14 residues. CDR3 residues: CSVRAGAIYNEQFF. In DNA, the CDR3 is TGCAGCGTTCGGGCGGGAGCGATCTACAATGAGCAGTTCTTC.

V and J are TRBV19 and TRBJ2-7, with 9 positions matching TRBD2. V shed 4 bases and J 2 bases; nucleotides not matched to a gene: 6. This CDR3 is 15 amino acids long. Germline V gene lookup returns CDR1 LNHDA and CDR2 SQIVND (reference sequence). This CDR3 is CASSSRTSAAYEQYF. The CDR3 DNA sequence: TGTGCCAGTAGTAGCCGGACTAGCGCGGCCTACGAGCAGTACTTC.

The chain is built from TRBV7-9 and TRBJ2-6, with D possibly being TRBD2 (5 bases). The V gene's germline CDR1 is SEHNR and CDR2 FQNEAQ (reference sequence). Trimming cost V 1 base and J 1 base, with 8 bases left between them. The CDR3 has 16 residues. CDR3 sequence reads: CASSLGGGSGANVLTF. In DNA form, the CDR3 reads TGTGCCAGCAGCTTAGGCGGCGGGTCTGGGGCCAACGTCCTGACTTTC.

The chain employs TRBV12-5 and TRBJ2-2; D is possibly TRBD2 (5 bases). The V gene's germline CDR1 is LGHNT and CDR2 FRNRAP. V dropped 1 base and J dropped 10 bases, with 19 bases sitting between them. This CDR3 has 16 residues. The CDR3 DNA is TGTGCTAGTGGTTTGGGAGGTCGGGTTGGGAGCGTGGAGCTGTTTTTT. It is translated as CASGLGGRVGSVELFF.

The chain carries TRBV19 and TRBJ2-2, with D tentatively TRBD2 (6 bases). From germline, CDR1 is LNHDA and CDR2 SQIVND (reference sequence). The V end lost 5 bases, the J end lost 4 bases, and 14 bases lay between the germline ends. The CDR3 loop spans 15 amino acids. CDR3 region: CASSSGLSGTGELFF. The CDR3 DNA reads TGTGCCAGTAGTTCCGGACTAAGCGGCACCGGGGAGCTGTTTTTT.

The chain recombines TRBV7-2 with TRBJ1-2, with 9 positions matching TRBD1. Germline values: CDR1 SGHTA, CDR2 FQGNSA. J gave up 2 bases and V 4 bases, and 8 bases lay outside the gene matches. The CDR3 extends over 16 amino acids. The CDR3 region has the DNA TGTGCCAGCAGCTCATCCGGGACAGGGTCGAACTATGGCTACACCTTC. Translation: CASSSSGTGSNYGYTF.

The chain links TRBV7-8 to TRBJ1-5; D ambiguous. The V and J ends lost 5 bases and 2 bases respectively, with 28 bases between them. CDR1 and CDR2 (germline): SGHVS, FQNEAQ. The CDR3 extends over 20 amino acids. The CDR3 here is CASSRSTDSLPKSGNQPQHF. CDR3 sequence (DNA): TGTGCCAGCAGCCGATCTACGGACTCTCTTCCTAAGAGCGGCAATCAGCCCCAGCATTTT.

The chain carries TRBV2 and TRBJ1-3; weak D call: TRBD1 (6 bases). The CDR3 loop spans 14 amino acids. Germline CDR1 SNHLY, CDR2 FYNNEI. Deletions cut 7 bases from V and 2 bases from J, with 12 bases between. CDR3 nucleotide sequence: TGTGCCAGCACCGACTCAGGGGCTGGAAACACCATATATTTT. Amino acids: CASTDSGAGNTIYF.

J is TRBJ1-1 and V is TRBV6-5, with 8 bases lining up with TRBD1. Unmatched junction bases numbered 5, after V lost 6 bases and J lost 5 bases. The CDR3 extends over 13 amino acids. CDR1 and CDR2 (germline): MNHEY, SVGAGI. The CDR3 nucleotides read TGTGCCAGCAGCATGGACAGGGTGACTGAAGCTTTCTTT. Protein product: CASSMDRVTEAFF.

This chain uses TRBV3-1 (or the pseudogene TRBV3-2) with TRBJ2-7; 8 bases agree with TRBD1. This CDR3 contains 17 residues. Trimming removed 2 bases from V and 1 base from J; junction bases left unmatched: 10. From germline, CDR1 is LGHDT and CDR2 YNNKEL (reference sequence). The CDR3 nucleotides are TGTGCCAGCAGCCAATGGAGCCCGGGACAGGCGTCCTACGAGCAGTACTTC. Its protein product is CASSQWSPGQASYEQYF.

This chain connects TRBV18 to TRBJ1-4; 10 positions agree with TRBD1. CDR3 size: 15 residues. J lost 5 bases, V lost 2 bases, and 2 bases had no gene match. Germline values: CDR1 KGHSH, CDR2 LQKENI. Here the CDR3 reads CASSPVGQGNEKLFF. In DNA, the CDR3 is TGTGCCAGCTCACCAGTGGGACAGGGGAATGAAAAACTGTTTTTT.

V usage is TRBV7-9 and J usage is TRBJ1-2, with a tentative D call TRBD1 (6 bases). V dropped 4 bases and J dropped 4 bases, with 16 bases sitting between them. This CDR3 has 15 amino acids. Germline lookup yields CDR1 SEHNR and CDR2 FQNEAQ (reference sequence). CDR3 in DNA: TGTGCCAGCAGCTCTCAGGGGATAAGCCTCTATGGCTACACCTTC. Amino acids: CASSSQGISLYGYTF.